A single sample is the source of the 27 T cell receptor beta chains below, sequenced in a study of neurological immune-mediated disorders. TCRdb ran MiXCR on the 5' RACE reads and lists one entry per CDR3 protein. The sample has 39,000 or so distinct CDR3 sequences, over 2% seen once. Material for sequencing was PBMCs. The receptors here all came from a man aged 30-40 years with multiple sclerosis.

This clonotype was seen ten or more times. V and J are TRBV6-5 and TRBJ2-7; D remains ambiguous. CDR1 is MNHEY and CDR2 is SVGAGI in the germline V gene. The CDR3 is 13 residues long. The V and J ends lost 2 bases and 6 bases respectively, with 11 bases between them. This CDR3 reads CASSYTAISEQYF. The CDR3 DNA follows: TGTGCCAGCAGTTACACGGCCATCTCCGAGCAGTACTTC.

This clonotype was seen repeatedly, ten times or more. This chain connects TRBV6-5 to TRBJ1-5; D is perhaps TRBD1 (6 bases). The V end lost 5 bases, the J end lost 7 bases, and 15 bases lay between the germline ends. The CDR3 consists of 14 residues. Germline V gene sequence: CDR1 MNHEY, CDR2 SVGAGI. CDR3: CASSIGRGDQPQHF. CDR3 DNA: TGTGCCAGCAGTATAGGCAGGGGCGACCAGCCCCAGCATTTT.

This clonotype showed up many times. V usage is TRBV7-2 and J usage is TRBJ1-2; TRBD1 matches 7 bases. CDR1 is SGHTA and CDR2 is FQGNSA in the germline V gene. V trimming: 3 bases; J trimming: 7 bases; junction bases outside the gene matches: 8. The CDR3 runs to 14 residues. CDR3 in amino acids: CASSFRDSLGGYTF. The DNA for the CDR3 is TGTGCCAGCAGCTTCCGGGACAGCTTGGGTGGCTACACCTTC.

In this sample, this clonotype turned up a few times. This chain's CDR3 is CASAMRGAAYANEQFF. The CDR3 nucleotides read TGTGCTAGTGCCATGAGGGGGGCAGCTTACGCCAATGAGCAGTTCTTC. The rearrangement links TRBV12-5 to TRBJ2-1, with D perhaps assigned TRBD1 or TRBD2 (6 bases each). The CDR3 spans 16 residues. V was pared by 7 bases and J by 6 bases, with 22 bases between. CDR1 and CDR2 (germline): LGHNT, FRNRAP. Full variable domain (rest looked up from reference TRBV12-5 and TRBJ2-1): DARVTQTPRHKVTEMGQEVTMRCQPILGHNTVFWYRQTMMQGLELLAYFRNRAPLDDSGMPKDRFSAEMPDATLATLKIQPSEPRDSAVYFCASAMRGAAYANEQFFGPGTRLTVL.

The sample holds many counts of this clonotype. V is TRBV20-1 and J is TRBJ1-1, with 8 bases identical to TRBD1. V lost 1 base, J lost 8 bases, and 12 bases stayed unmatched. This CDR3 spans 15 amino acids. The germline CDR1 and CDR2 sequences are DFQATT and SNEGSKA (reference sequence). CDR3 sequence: CSARAGTTGEKEAFF. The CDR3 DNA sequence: TGCAGTGCTAGAGCGGGGACGACAGGGGAGAAGGAAGCTTTCTTT.

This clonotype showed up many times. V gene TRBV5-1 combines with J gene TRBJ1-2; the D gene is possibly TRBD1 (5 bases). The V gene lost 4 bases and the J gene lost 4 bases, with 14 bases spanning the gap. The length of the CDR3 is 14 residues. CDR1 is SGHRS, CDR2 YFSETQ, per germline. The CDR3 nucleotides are TGCGCCAGCAGCGCGGGTCGGGGGTCCTATGGCTACACCTTC. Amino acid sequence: CASSAGRGSYGYTF.

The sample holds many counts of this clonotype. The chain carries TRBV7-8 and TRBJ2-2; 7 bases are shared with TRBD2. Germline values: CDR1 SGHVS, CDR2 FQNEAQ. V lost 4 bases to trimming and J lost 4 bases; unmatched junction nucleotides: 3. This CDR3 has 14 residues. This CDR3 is CASSSWTSTGELFF. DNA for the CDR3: TGTGCCAGCAGCTCGTGGACTAGCACCGGGGAGCTGTTTTTT.

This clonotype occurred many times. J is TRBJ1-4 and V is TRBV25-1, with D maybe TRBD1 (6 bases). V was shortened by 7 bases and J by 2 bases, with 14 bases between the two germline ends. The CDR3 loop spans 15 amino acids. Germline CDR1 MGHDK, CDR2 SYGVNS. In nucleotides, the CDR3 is TGTGCCAGCACCCCGGACAGTTGGACTAATGAAAAACTGTTTTTT. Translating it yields CASTPDSWTNEKLFF.

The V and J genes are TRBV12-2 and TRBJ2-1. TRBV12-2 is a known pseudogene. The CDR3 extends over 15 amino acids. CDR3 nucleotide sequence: TGTGCAAGTCGTCGAAGAGAGCCTAAGTACAATGAGCAGTTCTTC. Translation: CASRRREPKYNEQFF.

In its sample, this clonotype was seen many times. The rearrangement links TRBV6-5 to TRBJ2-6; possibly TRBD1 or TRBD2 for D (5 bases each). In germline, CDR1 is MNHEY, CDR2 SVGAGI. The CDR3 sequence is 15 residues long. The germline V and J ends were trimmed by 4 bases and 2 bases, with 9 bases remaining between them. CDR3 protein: CASSSRGAGANVLTF. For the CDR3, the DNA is TGTGCCAGCAGTTCCCGGGGCGCTGGGGCCAACGTCCTGACTTTC.

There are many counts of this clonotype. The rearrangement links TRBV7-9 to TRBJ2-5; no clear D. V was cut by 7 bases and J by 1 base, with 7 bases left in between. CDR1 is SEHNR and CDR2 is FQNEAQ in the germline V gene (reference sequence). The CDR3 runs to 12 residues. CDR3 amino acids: CASTPGQETQYF. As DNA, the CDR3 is TGTGCCAGCACCCCCGGCCAAGAGACCCAGTACTTC.

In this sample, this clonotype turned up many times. The chain's CDR3 is CASSLQQNTEAFF. The CDR3 DNA sequence: TGTGCCAGCAGTTTGCAACAGAACACTGAAGCTTTCTTT. V is TRBV5-5 and J is TRBJ1-1; no definite D call. This CDR3 has 13 residues. Deletions cut 5 bases from V and 1 base from J, with 9 bases between. Germline assignment: CDR1 SGHKS and CDR2 YYEKEE (reference sequence).

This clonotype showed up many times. The CDR3 reads CASSYSPQLSYEQYF. DNA for the CDR3: TGTGCCAGCAGTTACTCCCCCCAACTTTCCTACGAGCAGTACTTC. The J gene is TRBJ2-7, the V gene TRBV6-5; D not resolved. Between the trimmed V and J ends, which lost 0 bases and 1 base, there was a span of 10 bases. The CDR3 loop spans 15 amino acids. Germline V lookup: CDR1 MNHEY, CDR2 SVGAGI.

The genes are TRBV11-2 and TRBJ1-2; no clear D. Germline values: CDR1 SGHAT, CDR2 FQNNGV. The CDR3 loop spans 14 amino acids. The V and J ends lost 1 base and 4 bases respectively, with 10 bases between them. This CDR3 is CASSLVEDSYGYTF. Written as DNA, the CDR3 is TGTGCCAGCAGCTTAGTTGAGGATAGCTATGGCTACACCTTC. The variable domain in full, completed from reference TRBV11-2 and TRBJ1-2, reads EAGVAQSPRYKIIEKRQSVAFWCNPISGHATLYWYQQILGQGPKLLIQFQNNGVVDDSQLPKDRFSAERLKGVDSTLKIQPAKLEDSAVYLCASSLVEDSYGYTFGSGTRLTVV.

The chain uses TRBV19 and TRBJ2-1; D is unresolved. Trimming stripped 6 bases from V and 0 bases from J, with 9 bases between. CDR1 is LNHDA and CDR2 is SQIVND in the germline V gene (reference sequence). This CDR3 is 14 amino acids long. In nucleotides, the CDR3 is TGTGCCAGTAGCCAAGAACACTCCTACAATGAGCAGTTCTTC. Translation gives CASSQEHSYNEQFF.

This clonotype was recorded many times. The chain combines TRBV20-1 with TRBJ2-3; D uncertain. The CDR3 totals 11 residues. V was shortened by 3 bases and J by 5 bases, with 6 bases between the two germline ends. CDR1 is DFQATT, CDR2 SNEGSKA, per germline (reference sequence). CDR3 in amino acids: CSARFLDTQYF. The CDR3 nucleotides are TGCAGTGCTAGGTTTTTAGATACGCAGTATTTT.

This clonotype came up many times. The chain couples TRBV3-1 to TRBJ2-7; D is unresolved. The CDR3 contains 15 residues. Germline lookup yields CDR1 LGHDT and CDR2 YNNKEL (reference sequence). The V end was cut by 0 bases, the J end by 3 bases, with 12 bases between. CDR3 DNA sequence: TGTGCCAGCAGCCAAGATTGTACAGAATACTACGAGCAGTACTTC. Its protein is CASSQDCTEYYEQYF.

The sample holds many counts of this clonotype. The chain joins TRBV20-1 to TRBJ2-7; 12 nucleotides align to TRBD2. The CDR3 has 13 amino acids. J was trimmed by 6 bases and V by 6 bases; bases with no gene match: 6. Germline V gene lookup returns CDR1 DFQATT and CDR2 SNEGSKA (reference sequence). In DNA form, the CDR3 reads TGCAGTGCCCCGACTAGCGGGAGATTCGAGCAGTACTTC. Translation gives CSAPTSGRFEQYF.

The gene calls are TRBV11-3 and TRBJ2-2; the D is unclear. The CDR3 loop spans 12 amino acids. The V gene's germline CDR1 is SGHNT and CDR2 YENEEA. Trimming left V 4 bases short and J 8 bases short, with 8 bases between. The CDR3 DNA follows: TGTGCCAGCAGCTCACGGCTTGGGGAGCTGTTTTTT. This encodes CASSSRLGELFF.

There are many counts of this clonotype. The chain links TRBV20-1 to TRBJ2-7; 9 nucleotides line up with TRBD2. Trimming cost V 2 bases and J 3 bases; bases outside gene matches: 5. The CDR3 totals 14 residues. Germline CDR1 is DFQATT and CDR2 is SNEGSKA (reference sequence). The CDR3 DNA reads TGCAGTGCTAGACCCCCTAGCGGGAACTACGAGCAGTACTTC. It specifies CSARPPSGNYEQYF.

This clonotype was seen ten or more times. CDR3 in amino acids: CASSLKSNTEAFF. In DNA, the CDR3 is TGCGCCAGCAGCCTAAAGAGTAACACTGAAGCTTTCTTT. The rearrangement uses TRBV5-1 and TRBJ1-1; no clear D. V was pared by 4 bases and J by 2 bases, with 9 bases between. The CDR3 runs 13 residues. CDR1 and CDR2 from the germline V gene are SGHRS and YFSETQ.

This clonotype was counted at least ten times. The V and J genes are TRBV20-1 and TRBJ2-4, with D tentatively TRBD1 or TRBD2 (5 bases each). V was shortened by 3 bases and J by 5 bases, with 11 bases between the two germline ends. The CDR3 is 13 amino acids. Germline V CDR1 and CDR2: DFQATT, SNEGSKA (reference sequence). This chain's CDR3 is CSARGPLQNIQYF. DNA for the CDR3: TGCAGTGCTAGGGGACCCCTACAAAACATTCAGTACTTC.

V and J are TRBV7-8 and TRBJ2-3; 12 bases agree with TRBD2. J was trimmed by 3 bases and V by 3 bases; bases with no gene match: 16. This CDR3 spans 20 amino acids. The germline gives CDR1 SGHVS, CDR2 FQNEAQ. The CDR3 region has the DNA TGTGCCAGCAGCTTTAGGGGGAGGGCGGAAGGACTAGCGGGAACAGATACGCAGTATTTT. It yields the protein CASSFRGRAEGLAGTDTQYF.

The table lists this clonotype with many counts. The CDR3 here is CASGSEGSYGYTF. The CDR3 DNA is TGTGCCAGCGGATCAGAGGGGTCCTATGGCTACACCTTC. The chain has TRBV9 and TRBJ1-2; D might be TRBD1 (5 bases). The ends were cut back, 7 bases at V and 4 bases at J, with 14 bases in the middle. From germline, CDR1 is SGDLS and CDR2 YYNGEE. The CDR3 loop spans 13 amino acids.

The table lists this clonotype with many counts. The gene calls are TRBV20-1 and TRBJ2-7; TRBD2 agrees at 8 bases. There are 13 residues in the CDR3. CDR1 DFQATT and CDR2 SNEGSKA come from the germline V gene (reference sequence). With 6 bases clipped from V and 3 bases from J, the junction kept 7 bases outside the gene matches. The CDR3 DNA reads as TGCAGTGCCCCAAGTAGCGGGGACTACGAGCAGTACTTC. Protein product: CSAPSSGDYEQYF.

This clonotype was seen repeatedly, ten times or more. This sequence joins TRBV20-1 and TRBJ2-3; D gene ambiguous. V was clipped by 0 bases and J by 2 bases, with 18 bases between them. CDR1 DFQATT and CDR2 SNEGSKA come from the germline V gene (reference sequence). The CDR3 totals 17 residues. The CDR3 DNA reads TGCAGTGCTAGAGATCTAACGACCGATTCCTACACAGATACGCAGTATTTT. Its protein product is CSARDLTTDSYTDTQYF.

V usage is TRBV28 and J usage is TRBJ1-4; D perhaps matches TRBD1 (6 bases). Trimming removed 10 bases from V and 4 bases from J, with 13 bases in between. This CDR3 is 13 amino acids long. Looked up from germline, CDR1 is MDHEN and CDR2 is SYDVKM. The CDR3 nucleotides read TGTGCCACCTCGGGACACCGTAATGAAAAACTGTTTTTT. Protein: CATSGHRNEKLFF.